A single sample is the source of the 17 T cell receptor beta chains below, sequenced in a study of T cell changes during pregnancy in multiple sclerosis. Libraries were prepared by immunoSEQ multiplex PCR; TCRdb keeps only in-frame clonotypes and omits some of them. The top ten hold 1.3% of the sample, which has some 20,000 clones, 88% seen once. The sample in question was CD4+ T cells from peripheral blood mononuclear cells, obtained in the first trimester of pregnancy. The receptors stem from a female donor in good health, enrolled as a control in a pregnancy study.

This chain links TRBV5-1 with TRBJ2-2; D is uncertain. Germline assignment: CDR1 SGHRS and CDR2 YFSETQ. CDR3 length: 15 residues. The ends were cut back, 4 bases at V and 6 bases at J, with 16 bases in the middle. The CDR3 DNA is TGCGCCAGCAGCGAGAGACTGGCTGGTCCCGGGGAGCTGTTTTTT. It specifies CASSERLAGPGELFF.

The rearrangement links TRBV4-3 to TRBJ1-3; D gene unclear. CDR1 is LGHNA, CDR2 YSLEER, per germline. V was shortened by 1 base and J by 4 bases, with 8 bases between the two germline ends. The CDR3 consists of 14 residues. CDR3 protein: CASSQGVIGNTIYF. For the CDR3, the DNA is TGCGCCAGCAGCCAAGGTGTAATCGGAAACACCATATATTTT.

The chain combines TRBV7-2 with TRBJ1-1; tentatively, D is TRBD1 (5 bases). CDR3 length: 13 amino acids. V lost 5 bases to trimming and J lost 6 bases, with 13 bases between them. Germline V gene lookup returns CDR1 SGHTA and CDR2 FQGNSA. The CDR3, as DNA: TGTGCCAGCAGCACGACCCGGGACTCTGAAGCTTTCTTT. It codes for CASSTTRDSEAFF. The full variable domain, in which reference TRBV7-2 and TRBJ1-1 provide the parts outside the CDR3, is GAGVSQSPSNKVTEKGKDVELRCDPISGHTALYWYRQSLGQGLEFLIYFQGNSAPDKSGLPSDRFSAERTGGSVSTLTIQRTQQEDSAVYLCASSTTRDSEAFFGQGTRLTVV.

V is TRBV18 and J is TRBJ2-7; D remains ambiguous. CDR1 KGHSH and CDR2 LQKENI come from the germline V gene. The V end lost 3 bases, the J end lost 2 bases, and 11 bases lay between the germline ends. The CDR3 sequence is 14 residues long. This CDR3 is CASSPGPATYEQYF. The CDR3 DNA sequence: TGTGCCAGCTCACCTGGGCCAGCAACCTACGAGCAGTACTTC.

J is TRBJ2-1 and V is TRBV7-9; 11 positions agree with TRBD2. This CDR3 comprises 16 residues. The V segment lost 4 bases and the J segment 8 bases; nucleotides outside the gene matches: 10. Per the germline V gene, CDR1 is SEHNR and CDR2 is FQNEAQ (reference sequence). The CDR3 bases are TGTGCCAGCAGCTCCCCGACTAGCGGGATTAGCGATGAGCAGTTCTTC. It yields the protein CASSSPTSGISDEQFF.

This clone was detected only a few times. The genes are TRBV7-2 and TRBJ2-1; no clear D gene. Trimming shortened V by 8 bases and J by 3 bases, and 11 bases separated the two germline ends. The CDR3 sequence is 13 residues long. Germline loops: CDR1 SGHTA, CDR2 FQGNSA. This chain's CDR3 is CASHGRDYNEQFF. The DNA of the CDR3 is TGTGCCAGCCACGGTCGTGACTACAATGAGCAGTTCTTC.

This chain joins TRBV10-1 and TRBJ1-1; TRBD1 matches at 9 bases. V gave up 7 bases and J gave up 5 bases; unmatched junction bases: 5. Germline V CDR1 and CDR2: WNHNN, SYGVQD (reference sequence). There are 13 residues in the CDR3. CDR3 coding DNA: TGCGCCAGCATGGGGACAGGGCGGACTGAAGCTTTCTTT. Protein product: CASMGTGRTEAFF.

The chain has TRBV7-2 and TRBJ1-1; D gene ambiguous. Germline V gene lookup returns CDR1 SGHTA and CDR2 FQGNSA. The V and J ends lost 1 base and 4 bases respectively, with 19 bases between them. The CDR3 has 17 residues. The CDR3 DNA reads as TGTGCCAGCAGCTTAGAACAGCCGCGAAAGGGAGCCACTGAAGCTTTCTTT. Translation gives CASSLEQPRKGATEAFF.

J is TRBJ2-5 and V is TRBV27, with 7 bases that match TRBD1. J lost 2 bases, V lost 6 bases, and 6 bases had no gene match. CDR1 MNHEY and CDR2 SMNVEV come from the germline V gene (reference sequence). The CDR3 consists of 14 residues. As DNA, the CDR3 is TGTGCCAGCAGAAGAACAGGGGTGCAAGAGACCCAGTACTTC. It specifies CASRRTGVQETQYF.

This rearrangement joins TRBV12-5 to TRBJ2-5; D gene unclear. Per the germline V gene, CDR1 is LGHNT and CDR2 is FRNRAP. The CDR3 extends over 14 amino acids. V was cut by 1 base and J by 3 bases, with 9 bases left in between. CDR3 bases: TGTGCTAGTGGTTTGGGCCTACGCGAAGAGACCCAGTACTTC. This encodes CASGLGLREETQYF.

The chain has TRBV18 and TRBJ1-2; no clear D gene. V lost 2 bases and J 0 bases, leaving 7 bases between the germline ends. The CDR3 has 14 amino acids. Germline CDR1 KGHSH, CDR2 LQKENI. The CDR3 sequence: CASSPTAANYGYTF. In DNA, the CDR3 is TGTGCCAGCTCACCAACAGCAGCTAACTATGGCTACACCTTC.

The sample holds a few counts of this clone. The chain couples TRBV7-9 to TRBJ2-5; D may be TRBD1 (5 bases). The CDR3 is 14 residues long. V was clipped by 1 base and J by 2 bases, with 8 bases between them. In germline, CDR1 is SEHNR, CDR2 FQNEAQ (reference sequence). CDR3 DNA sequence: TGTGCCAGCAGCTTAGGACAGATTCAAGAGACCCAGTACTTC. It is translated as CASSLGQIQETQYF.

The chain recombines TRBV5-1 with TRBJ2-3; D is unclear. This CDR3 spans 14 amino acids. Germline V lookup: CDR1 SGHRS, CDR2 YFSETQ. Trimming took off 0 bases at V and 0 bases at J, with 5 bases between the two ends. CDR3 sequence (DNA): TGCGCCAGCAGCTTGGGTACTAGCACAGATACGCAGTATTTT. This sequence encodes CASSLGTSTDTQYF.

The rearrangement joins TRBV10-1 to TRBJ2-2; D not certain. The CDR3 loop spans 13 amino acids. Per the germline V gene, CDR1 is WNHNN and CDR2 is SYGVQD (reference sequence). V was pared by 3 bases and J by 6 bases, with 8 bases between. CDR3 in DNA: TGCGCCAGCAGTGATAGAGTTTCCGGGGAGCTGTTTTTT. Residues: CASSDRVSGELFF.

The rearrangement joins TRBV30 to TRBJ2-1; TRBD2 agrees at 12 bases. V lost 6 bases, J lost 8 bases, and 11 bases stayed unmatched. The CDR3 totals 15 residues. Germline V gene data show CDR1 as GTSNPN and CDR2 as SVGIG (reference sequence). The CDR3 is CACQPSGRAIDEQFF. The CDR3 nucleotides read TGTGCCTGTCAACCTAGCGGGAGGGCTATCGATGAGCAGTTCTTC.

The chain uses TRBV5-1 and TRBJ1-4; TRBD1 aligns across 7 bases. CDR3 length: 16 residues. J was trimmed by 5 bases and V by 2 bases; bases with no gene match: 9. Germline CDR1 reads SGHRS; CDR2 reads YFSETQ. CDR3 nucleotide sequence: TGCGCCAGCAGCTTTAACTCCGGGACAGCAAATGAAAAACTGTTTTTT. It encodes CASSFNSGTANEKLFF.

The V call is TRBV27, the J call TRBJ2-3; D unclear. The CDR3 extends over 12 amino acids. The V end lost 3 bases, the J end lost 6 bases, and 7 bases lay between the germline ends. The germline V gene encodes CDR1 MNHEY and CDR2 SMNVEV (reference sequence). CDR3: CASSFSRDTQYF. DNA for the CDR3: TGTGCCAGCAGTTTTTCGCGGGATACGCAGTATTTT.